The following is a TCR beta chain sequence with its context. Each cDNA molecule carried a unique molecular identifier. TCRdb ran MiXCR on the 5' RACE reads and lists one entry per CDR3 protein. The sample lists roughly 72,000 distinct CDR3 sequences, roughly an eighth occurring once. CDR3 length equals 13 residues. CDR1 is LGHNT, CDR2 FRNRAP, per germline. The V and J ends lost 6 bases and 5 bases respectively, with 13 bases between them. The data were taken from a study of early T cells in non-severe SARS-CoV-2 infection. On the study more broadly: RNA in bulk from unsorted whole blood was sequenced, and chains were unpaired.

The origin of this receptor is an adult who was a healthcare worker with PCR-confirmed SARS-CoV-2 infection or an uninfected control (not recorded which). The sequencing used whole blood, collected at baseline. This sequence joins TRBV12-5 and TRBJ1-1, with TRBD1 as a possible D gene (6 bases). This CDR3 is CASGTGIGTEAFF. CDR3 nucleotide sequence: TGTGCTAGTGGCACAGGGATAGGAACTGAAGCTTTCTTT.